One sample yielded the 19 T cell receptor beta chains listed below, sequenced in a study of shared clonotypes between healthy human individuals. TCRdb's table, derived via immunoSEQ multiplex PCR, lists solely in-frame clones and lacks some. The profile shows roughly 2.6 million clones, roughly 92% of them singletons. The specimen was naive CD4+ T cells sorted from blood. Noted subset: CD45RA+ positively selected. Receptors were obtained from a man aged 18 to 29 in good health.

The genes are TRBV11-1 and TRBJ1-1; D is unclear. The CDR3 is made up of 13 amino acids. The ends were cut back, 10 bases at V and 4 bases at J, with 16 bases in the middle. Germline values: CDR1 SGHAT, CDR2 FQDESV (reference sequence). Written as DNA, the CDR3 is TGTGCCAACCCGGGCAACGGGTGCACTGAAGCTTTCTTT. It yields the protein CANPGNGCTEAFF.

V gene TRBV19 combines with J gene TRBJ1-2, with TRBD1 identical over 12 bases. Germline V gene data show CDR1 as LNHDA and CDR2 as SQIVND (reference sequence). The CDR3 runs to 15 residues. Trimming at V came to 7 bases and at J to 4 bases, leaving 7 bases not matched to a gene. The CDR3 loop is CASMRGTGGIYGYTF. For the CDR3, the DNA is TGTGCCAGTATGAGGGGGACAGGGGGCATCTATGGCTACACCTTC. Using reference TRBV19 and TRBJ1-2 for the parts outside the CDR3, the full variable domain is DGGITQSPKYLFRKEGQNVTLSCEQNLNHDAMYWYRQDPGQGLRLIYYSQIVNDFQKGDIAEGYSVSREKKESFPLTVTSAQKNPTAFYLCASMRGTGGIYGYTFGSGTRLTVV.

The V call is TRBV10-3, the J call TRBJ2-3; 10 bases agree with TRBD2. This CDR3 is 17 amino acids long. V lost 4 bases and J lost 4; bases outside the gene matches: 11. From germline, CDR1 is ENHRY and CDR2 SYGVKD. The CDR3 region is CAISGGPGLALADTQYF. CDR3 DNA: TGTGCCATCAGTGGGGGTCCGGGACTAGCGTTGGCAGATACGCAGTATTTT.

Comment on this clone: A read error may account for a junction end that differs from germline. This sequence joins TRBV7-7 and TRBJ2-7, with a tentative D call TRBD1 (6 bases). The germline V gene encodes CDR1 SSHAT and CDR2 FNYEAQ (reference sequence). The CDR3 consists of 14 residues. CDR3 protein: CASSESGALNEQYF. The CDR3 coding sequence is TGTGCTAGCAGCGAATCAGGGGCTTTGAACGAGCAGTACTTC.

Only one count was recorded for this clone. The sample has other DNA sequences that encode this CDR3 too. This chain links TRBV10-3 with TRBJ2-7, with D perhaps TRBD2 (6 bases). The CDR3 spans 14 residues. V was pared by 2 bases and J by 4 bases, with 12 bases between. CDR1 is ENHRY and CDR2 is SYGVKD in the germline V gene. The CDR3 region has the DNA TGTGCCATCAGTGAGCGGGGGACCGCTTACGAGCAGTACTTC. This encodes CAISERGTAYEQYF.

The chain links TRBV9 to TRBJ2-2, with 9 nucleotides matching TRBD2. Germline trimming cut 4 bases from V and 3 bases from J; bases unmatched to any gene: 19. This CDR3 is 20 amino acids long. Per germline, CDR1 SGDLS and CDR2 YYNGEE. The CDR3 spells CASSKSAFSRAGGDTGELFF. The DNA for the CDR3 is TGTGCCAGCAGCAAAAGCGCCTTTAGCAGGGCGGGAGGGGACACCGGGGAGCTGTTTTTT.

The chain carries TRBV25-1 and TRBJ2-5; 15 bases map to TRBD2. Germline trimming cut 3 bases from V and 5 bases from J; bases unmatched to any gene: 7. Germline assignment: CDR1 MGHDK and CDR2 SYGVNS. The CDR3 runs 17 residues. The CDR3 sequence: CASSDPGLAGGTETQYF. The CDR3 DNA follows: TGTGCCAGCAGTGACCCGGGACTAGCGGGGGGTACGGAGACCCAGTACTTC.

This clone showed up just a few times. The CDR3, as DNA: TGTGCCAGCACCCAGGCGACAGGGAGTGAAGCTTTCTTT. This gives the protein CASTQATGSEAFF. V and J are TRBV7-9 and TRBJ1-1; 7 bases match TRBD1. Germline V gene lookup returns CDR1 SEHNR and CDR2 FQNEAQ (reference sequence). CDR3 length: 13 residues. V lost 7 bases and J lost 7; bases outside the gene matches: 9.

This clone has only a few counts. CDR3 sequence reads: CASSLTKNTEAFF. CDR3 in DNA: TGCGCCAGCAGTCTCACAAAGAACACTGAAGCTTTCTTT. The chain links TRBV10-2 to TRBJ1-1, with D hard to call. The CDR3 is 13 residues long. Trimming removed 5 bases at V and 1 base at J, with 8 bases between. Germline values: CDR1 WSHSY, CDR2 SAAADI.

The CDR3 is CASSITGFAEAFF. The CDR3 DNA follows: TGTGCCAGTAGTATTACAGGGTTCGCTGAAGCTTTCTTT. J is TRBJ1-1 and V is TRBV19; TRBD1 is a possible D gene (6 bases). Trimming left V 3 bases short and J 6 bases short, with 11 bases between. CDR1 is LNHDA, CDR2 SQIVND, per germline (reference sequence). The CDR3 covers 13 residues.

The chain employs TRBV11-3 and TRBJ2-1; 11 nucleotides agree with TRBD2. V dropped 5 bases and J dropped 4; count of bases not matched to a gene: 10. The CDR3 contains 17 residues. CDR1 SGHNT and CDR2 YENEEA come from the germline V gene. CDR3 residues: CASSKRGLAGGYNEQFF. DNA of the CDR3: TGTGCCAGCAGCAAACGAGGACTAGCGGGTGGGTACAATGAGCAGTTCTTC.

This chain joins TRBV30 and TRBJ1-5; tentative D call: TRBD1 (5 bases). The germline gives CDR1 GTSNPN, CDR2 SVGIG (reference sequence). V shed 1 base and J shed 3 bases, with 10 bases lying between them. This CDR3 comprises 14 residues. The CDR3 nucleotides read TGTGCCTGGAGTGCTGCAGGGATCAATCAGCCCCAGCATTTT. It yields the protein CAWSAAGINQPQHF.

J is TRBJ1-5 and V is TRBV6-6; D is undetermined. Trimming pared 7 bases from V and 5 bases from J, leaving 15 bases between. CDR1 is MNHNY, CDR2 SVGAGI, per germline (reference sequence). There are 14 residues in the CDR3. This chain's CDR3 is CASTKHGEDQPQHF. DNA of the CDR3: TGTGCCAGCACCAAACACGGGGAAGATCAGCCCCAGCATTTT.

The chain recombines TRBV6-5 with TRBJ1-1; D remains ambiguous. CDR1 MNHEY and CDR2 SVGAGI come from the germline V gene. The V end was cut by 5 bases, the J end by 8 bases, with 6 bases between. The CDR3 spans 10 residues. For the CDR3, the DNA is TGTGCCAGCAGTGAAGAAGAAGCTTTCTTT. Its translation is CASSEEEAFF.

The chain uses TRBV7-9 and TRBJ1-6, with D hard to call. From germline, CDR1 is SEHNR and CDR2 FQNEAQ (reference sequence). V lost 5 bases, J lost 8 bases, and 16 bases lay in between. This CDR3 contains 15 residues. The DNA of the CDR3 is TGTGCCAGCAGCCCACAGCTAGGGAAGGATTCACCCCTCCACTTT. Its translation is CASSPQLGKDSPLHF.

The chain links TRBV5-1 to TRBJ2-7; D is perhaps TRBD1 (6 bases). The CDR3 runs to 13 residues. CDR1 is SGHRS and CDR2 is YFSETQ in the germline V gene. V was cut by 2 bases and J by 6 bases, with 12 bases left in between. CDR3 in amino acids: CASSFGQSTEQYF. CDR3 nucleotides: TGCGCCAGCAGCTTCGGACAGTCTACCGAGCAGTACTTC.

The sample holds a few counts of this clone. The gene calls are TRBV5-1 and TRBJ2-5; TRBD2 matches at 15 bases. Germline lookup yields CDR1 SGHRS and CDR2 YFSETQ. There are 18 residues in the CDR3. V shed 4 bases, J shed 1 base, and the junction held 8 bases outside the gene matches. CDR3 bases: TGCGCCAGCAGCCCCGGGACTAGCGGGGGGAGGGTCCAAGAGACCCAGTACTTC. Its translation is CASSPGTSGGRVQETQYF.

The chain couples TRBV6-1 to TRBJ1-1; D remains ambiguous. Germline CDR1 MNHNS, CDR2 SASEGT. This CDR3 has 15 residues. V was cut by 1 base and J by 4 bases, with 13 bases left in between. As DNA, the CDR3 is TGTGCCAGCAGTGAAGGGGCACTCGGAAGCACTGAAGCTTTCTTT. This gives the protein CASSEGALGSTEAFF.

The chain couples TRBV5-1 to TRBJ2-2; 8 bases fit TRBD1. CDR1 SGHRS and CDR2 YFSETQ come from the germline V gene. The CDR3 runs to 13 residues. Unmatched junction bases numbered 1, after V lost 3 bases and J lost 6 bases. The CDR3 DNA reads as TGCGCCAGCAGCTCCAGGGGGCCCGGGGAGCTGTTTTTT. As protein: CASSSRGPGELFF. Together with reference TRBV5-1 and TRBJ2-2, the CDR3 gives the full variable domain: KAGVTQTPRYLIKTRGQQVTLSCSPISGHRSVSWYQQTPGQGLQFLFEYFSETQRNKGNFPGRFSGRQFSNSRSEMNVSTLELGDSALYLCASSSRGPGELFFGEGSRLTVL.